This TCR beta chain was sequenced in a study of T cells in Graves' hyperthyroidism and ophthalmopathy. The investigators amplified TCR beta CDR3 regions from RNA transcripts. When the TCR CDR3 underwent first-round RT-PCR, the HTBI primer set was used. TCRdb recomputed calls from the multiplex PCR reads with MiXCR, one row per CDR3 protein. The data hold around 760,000 distinct CDR3 sequences, with just over 35% observed a single time. This CDR3 spans 16 amino acids. With V trimmed by 4 bases and J by 6 bases, 10 bases remained unmatched. Germline assignment: CDR1 SGHNT and CDR2 YYREEE (reference sequence). This clonotype showed up just a few times.

The chain uses TRBV5-4 and TRBJ2-5, with TRBD2 matching 12 bases. This TCR was sampled from a woman aged 40 to 55 with Graves' hyperthyroidism. The sample comprised blood. CDR3 in amino acids: CASSQALAGGPKTQYF. Written as DNA, the CDR3 is TGTGCCAGCAGCCAGGCTCTAGCGGGAGGGCCTAAGACCCAGTACTTC. Combining the CDR3 with reference TRBV5-4 and TRBJ2-5 gives the whole variable domain ETGVTQSPTHLIKTRGQQVTLRCSSQSGHNTVSWYQQALGQGPQFIFQYYREEENGRGNFPPRFSGLQFPNYSSELNVNALELDDSALYLCASSQALAGGPKTQYFGPGTRLLVL.